The clone carrying this T cell receptor beta chain was seen once. Its target is not known. The record originates from a study of cytomegalovirus exposure and HLA in healthy donors. It was with 60 Vbeta and 13 Jbeta primers that the PCR ran. Measured with immunoSEQ multiplex PCR; TCRdb has only the in-frame clones, and not every one. This sample has around 170,000 clones, with approximately 75% found just once. Findings and caveats of the study: Presence/absence analyses assumed roughly uniform sequencing depth across donors, which may not hold. The majority of TCR sequences were rare, yet some public TCRs appeared in many donors. Cytomegalovirus-associated status was assigned to about 180 TCR beta chains.

Germline V CDR1 and CDR2: SGHKS, YYEKEE (reference sequence). This CDR3 comprises 15 residues. V lost 2 bases and J lost 9, with 21 bases in between. The TCR comes from a girl between 10 and 17 years old in good health and CMV-seronegative. The chain recombines TRBV5-5 with TRBJ2-7; D is perhaps TRBD2 (5 bases). The material sequenced was PBMCs. The CDR3 coding sequence is TGTGCCAGCAGCTTCGAACTAACCTTTAAACTAGGGCAGTACTTC. Protein product: CASSFELTFKLGQYF.